The clone carrying this TCR beta chain was detected a few times. The germline gives CDR1 WSHSY, CDR2 SAAADI. The CDR3 contains 16 residues. Germline trimming cut 6 bases from V and 6 bases from J; bases unmatched to any gene: 10. The record originates from a study of blood T cell repertoires in COVID-19. Study overall: PBMCs, B-cell-depleted T cells, or T cells were the source of the cDNA or gDNA that made up the material.

TCRdb's table, derived via immunoSEQ multiplex PCR, lists solely in-frame clones and lacks some. The data show 97,000 or so clones, with 80% to 90% seen just once and about a tenth held by the top ten. This receptor was taken from a man between 35 and 55 years old with active or convalescent COVID-19. The gene calls are TRBV10-2 and TRBJ1-6, with 8 nucleotides matching TRBD1. Sequenced: peripheral blood. The CDR3 is CASRAGTGAFNSPLHF. The CDR3 region has the DNA TGCGCCAGCAGGGCCGGGACAGGAGCGTTTAATTCACCCCTCCACTTT.